This TCR beta chain was captured in a study of cytomegalovirus exposure and HLA in healthy donors (dated by TCRdb to the late 2010s). Some background on the complete study: An earlier analysis of under 600 of the donors reported more than 250 Gb of sequence data and 100 million to 130 million unique TCR beta sequences from 150 million to 200 million T cells. An early release that covered around 590 HLA-typed donors contained about 290 gigabases of sequencing data and 80 million or so unique TCR sequences. The genetic ancestry cluster associated with self-reported Caucasian donors included 81% of the roughly 360 genotyped donors. The study was designed to test whether signatures of past pathogen exposure could be identified by cataloging public T cell receptors. The study profiled the T cell repertoires of around 700 subjects by immunosequencing and related them to cytomegalovirus serostatus. Besides the first cohort of around 700 subjects, a separate validation cohort made up of 120 different subjects was used. To predict cytomegalovirus infection status, the study combined high-throughput TCR immunosequencing, statistical association of individual TCRs with disease status, and machine learning. A later analysis re-analyzed previously published TCR beta repertoires from 666 donors and added high-resolution HLA genotyping to study TCR occurrence patterns. Rather than drawing on any new phenotypic data, the later analysis identified candidate immune exposures from TCR beta sequences and the way those sequences occurred across donors. In an earlier analysis of 500 to 650 of the donors, high-throughput TCR beta sequencing was used to judge whether each TCR beta V gene segment behaved as functional or pseudogenic. Alongside the repertoire data, information on donor age, sex, ethnicity and CMV serostatus was compiled. A later genetic analysis used genome-wide SNP genotypes for about 65% of the 666 donors, treating that subset as a discovery cohort. Every discovery cohort repertoire had been produced on one sequencing platform. Both class I and class II loci were covered by HLA typing, at four-digit resolution. The number of typed donors differed by locus: 629-630 for A, B, C, DRB1 and DQB1; 500 to 550 for DQA1; around 580 for DPA1; and 450 to 480 for DPB1. A handful of DR-DQ haplotypes were handled as single units for association and clustering because linkage in the cohort was strong. On average, 235,054 unique TCR beta nucleotide sequences were sequenced per donor among 300 to 500 genotyped donors of the cohort, with approximately 18% of those sequences being non-productive. Broad study findings and their caveats: Some 16 rarely observed V segments, including chromosome 9 orphons, were excluded from the earlier analysis of a few hundred of the donors because counts were too low. Immune exposure information for the cohort was limited to CMV serostatus. In a later analysis, 15,000 to 20,000 TCR beta sequences were associated with specific HLA alleles at a false discovery rate of 0.05. In a later analysis, HLA-associated TCR beta chains showed more clonal expansion and lower generation probabilities than non-associated chains that were equally common. The study gave a list of about 150 TCR beta chains associated with cytomegalovirus. Cytomegalovirus status was reported to be diagnosed by the classifier with high specificity and sensitivity in both the original and validation cohorts. In a later analysis, several top co-occurrence clusters were reported to appear linked to parvovirus B19, influenza, CMV and Epstein-Barr virus. Some IMGT-functional V segments, including TRBV6-2 and TRBV6-3, could not be told apart with the 87-base-pair reads, so those segments were excluded. A further reported finding was that TCR beta sequences accurately predicted the HLA-A and HLA-B alleles for most subjects in the first cohort. Correlated functional status among segregating V segments might reflect linkage disequilibrium, but an unknown experimental factor could not be ruled out. In an earlier analysis of 587 of the donors, most TCR beta V segments were observed in productive rearrangements about 87% or about 30% of the time, broadly matching IMGT annotations. A later analysis found that TCR association rates varied across HLA loci, with DRB1 alleles showing the most associated TCRs and HLA-C alleles the fewest. An association between a missense DCLRE1C variant and V-gene and J-gene trimming of TCR beta chains was found in a later genetic analysis and replicated in an independent cohort. In this cohort, only TCR beta chains were sequenced, and detectable features were limited by the absence of alpha or paired-chain data. Because HLA typing was unavailable for some donors at each locus, only the typed subset was used in association tests. Strong co-occurrence of HLA alleles, especially DR and DQ, made assigning TCR associations to individual alleles difficult. Sequencing depth was assumed to be roughly uniform across donors in the presence/absence analyses, though that assumption may not hold. In vitro tests confirmed that three of the cytomegalovirus-associated TCR beta chains recognize cytomegalovirus antigens. A cluster of highly shared sequence variants was judged likely to be a technical artifact of the sequencing pipeline. It was suggested by the authors that the approach could potentially be generalized to other disease states and immunological phenotypes. Most CMV-associated TCR beta chains appeared to be HLA-restricted in a later analysis, and the HLA associations seemed to be driven largely by CMV exposure. Compared with the approximately 700-donor mean, donors in an Asian-associated ancestry cluster had fewer N-insertions in productive TCRs, according to a later genetic analysis. While some public TCRs were present in many individuals, most TCR sequences turned up only very rarely across donors.

The cohort consisted of some 670 healthy bone marrow donors. At the time of sampling, every cohort member was nominally healthy, though immune exposures that went unrecorded were likely present. The donor was CMV seropositive and was included in the group of 250 to 300 seropositive cohort members. A peripheral blood sample was provided by each donor, and peripheral blood mononuclear cells were used for TCR beta sequencing. Genomic DNA was extracted from the blood cell samples with the Qiagen DNeasy Blood Extraction Kit. This clone was detected only once. Its antigen remains undetermined. No qualities accompany the bases; no much larger clone lies one base away. The CDR3, cysteine through phenylalanine, is 15 amino acids long. Of all the DNA, just the CDR3 is kept, 45 bases in frame from base 1. V gives up 0 bases and J gives up 5 bases, and the segment between their germline ends measures 13 bases. CDR1 SGHRS and CDR2 YFSETQ were looked up in the germline V gene.

The library came from the immunoSEQ multiplex PCR assay. For the multiplex PCR, a mixture combining 60 forward primers for TCR Vbeta segments and 13 reverse primers for TCR Jbeta segments was used. The CDR3 region of rearranged TCR beta genes was amplified from genomic DNA with a multiplex PCR assay. The Illumina HiSeq System was used to sequence the amplified TCR beta libraries as 87-base-pair reads. Per the authors' processing: A later analysis counted tens of millions of unique TCR beta chains across the 700 or so repertoires, and roughly 9.9 million of these chains were shared by at least two donors. Raw reads were error-corrected and collapsed into unique sequences by a nearest-neighbor algorithm in which closely related sequences were merged to remove PCR and sequencing errors. Alignment of CDR3 sequences to IMGT reference sequences was used to assign V, D and J gene segments. Each retained sequence needed at least a six-nucleotide match to both a V gene segment and a J gene segment. A rearrangement counted as productive if the CDR3 had no stop codons and remained in frame with V and J, and every other rearrangement counted as non-productive. CDR3 was defined by IMGT convention, running from the second conserved V-encoded cysteine to the conserved J-encoded phenylalanine. The earlier analysis of 587 of the donors excluded sequences that lacked an unambiguous match to a single V gene segment. An earlier analysis of a few hundred of the donors called V segments functional above 56.7% productive rearrangements and segregating when the between-donor standard deviation exceeded 5%. A statistical classification framework was built for diagnosing cytomegalovirus status from the catalog of TCR beta chain sequences. In a later analysis, V and J genes were assigned by comparing TCR nucleotide sequences against IMGT/GENE-DB human TR gene sequences. The TCRdist pipeline was used in a later analysis to assign CDR3 sequences and most-parsimonious VDJ recombination scenarios. In a later analysis, every TCR beta chain was defined by the combination of its CDR3 amino acid sequence and its V-gene family, and reads without a unique V-gene family were dropped. A later analysis removed nearly 600 highly shared, low-generation-probability nucleotide sequences to deal with suspected cross-contamination and a sequencing artifact. In a later analysis, a clonal expansion index for each public chain was calculated from normalized within-repertoire ranks of inferred template counts. Generation probabilities in a later analysis came from a VDJ recombination model fitted to out-of-frame rearrangements, and those results were checked against IGoR. A later analysis scored TCR-TCR, TCR-HLA and TCR-CMV co-occurrence with hypergeometric tests, applying a repertoire-size bias correction to TCR pairs. A later analysis estimated false discovery rates by permuting HLA or CMV assignments 20 times. A later analysis grouped co-occurring TCRs with DBSCAN, adding TCRdist sequence similarity when clustering within HLA-allele-positive subsets. Repertoires with fewer than 30,000 or more than 120,000 public chains were left out of co-occurrence clustering, as were about five repertoires with anomalous nucleotide sharing. Sourced from immuneACCESS, this table was stored by TCRdb with only in-frame sequences that have V and J called. A share of the clones is absent; for the studies checked, an unresolved V gene accounts for under half, and the remainder has no known explanation. The V and J calls and clone size were taken over from that table, and D and trimming were inferred from the DNA. Across this sample there are around 160,000 clones, with around four fifths seen only once. The ten largest clones capture roughly 10% of the sample.

The material sequenced was PBMCs. This sequence uses TRBV5-1 and TRBJ2-3; D gene: possibly TRBD2, on 6 matching bases. This TCR derives from a man between 18 and 35 years old in good health and CMV-seropositive. The CDR3 region: CASSLAGSLRDTQYF. The DNA sequence is TGCGCCAGCAGCTTGGCCGGGAGCCTACGAGATACGCAGTATTTT.